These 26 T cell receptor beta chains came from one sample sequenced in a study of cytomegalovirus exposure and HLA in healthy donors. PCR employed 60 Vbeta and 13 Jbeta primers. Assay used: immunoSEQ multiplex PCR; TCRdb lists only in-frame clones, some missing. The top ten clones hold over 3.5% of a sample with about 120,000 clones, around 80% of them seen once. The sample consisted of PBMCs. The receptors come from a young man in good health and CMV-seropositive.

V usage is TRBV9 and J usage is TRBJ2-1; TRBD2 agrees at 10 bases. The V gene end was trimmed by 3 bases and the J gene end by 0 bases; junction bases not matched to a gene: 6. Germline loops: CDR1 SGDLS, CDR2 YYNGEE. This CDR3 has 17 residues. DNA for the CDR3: TGTGCCAGCAGCGCTTGGACTAGCGGAAGCTCCTACAATGAGCAGTTCTTC. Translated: CASSAWTSGSSYNEQFF.

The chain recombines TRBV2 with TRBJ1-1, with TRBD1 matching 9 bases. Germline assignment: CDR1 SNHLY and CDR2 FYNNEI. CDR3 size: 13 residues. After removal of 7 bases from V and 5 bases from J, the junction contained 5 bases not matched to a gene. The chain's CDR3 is CASMDRGLTEAFF. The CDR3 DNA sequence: TGTGCCAGCATGGACAGGGGTTTGACTGAAGCTTTCTTT.

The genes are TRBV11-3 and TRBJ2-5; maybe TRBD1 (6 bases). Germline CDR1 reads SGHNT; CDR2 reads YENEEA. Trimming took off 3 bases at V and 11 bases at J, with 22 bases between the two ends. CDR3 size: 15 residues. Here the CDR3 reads CASSLSHTRRTEQYF. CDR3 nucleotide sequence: TGTGCCAGCAGCTTGTCCCATACTCGACGGACAGAGCAGTACTTC. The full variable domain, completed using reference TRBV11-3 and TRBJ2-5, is EAGVVQSPRYKIIEKKQPVAFWCNPISGHNTLYWYLQNLGQGPELLIRYENEEAVDDSQLPKDRFSAERLKGVDSTLKIQPAELGDSAVYLCASSLSHTRRTEQYFGPGTRLLVL.

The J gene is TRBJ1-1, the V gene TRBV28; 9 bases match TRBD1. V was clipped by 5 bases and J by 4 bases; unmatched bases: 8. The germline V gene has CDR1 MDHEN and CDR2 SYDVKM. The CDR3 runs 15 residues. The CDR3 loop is CASSTTGGRGTEAFF. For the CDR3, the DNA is TGTGCCAGCAGTACAACAGGGGGCCGAGGCACTGAAGCTTTCTTT.

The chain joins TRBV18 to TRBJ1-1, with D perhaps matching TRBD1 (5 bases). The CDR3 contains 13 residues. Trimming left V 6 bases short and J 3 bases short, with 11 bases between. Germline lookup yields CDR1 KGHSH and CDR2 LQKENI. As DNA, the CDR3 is TGTGCCAGCTCCGCAGGGAGGGACACTGAAGCTTTCTTT. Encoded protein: CASSAGRDTEAFF.

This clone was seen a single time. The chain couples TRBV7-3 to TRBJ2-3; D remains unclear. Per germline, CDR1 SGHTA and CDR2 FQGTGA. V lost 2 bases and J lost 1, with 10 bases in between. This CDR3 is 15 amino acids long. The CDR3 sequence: CASSLLASRTDTQYF. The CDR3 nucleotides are TGTGCCAGCAGCTTACTGGCTTCCCGCACAGATACGCAGTATTTT.

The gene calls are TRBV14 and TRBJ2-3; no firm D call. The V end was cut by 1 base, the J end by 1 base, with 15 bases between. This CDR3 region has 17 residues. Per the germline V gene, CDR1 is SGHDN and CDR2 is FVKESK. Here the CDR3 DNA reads TGTGCCAGCAGCCAAGGCGGAGTAAGTTGGGGCACAGATACGCAGTATTTT. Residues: CASSQGGVSWGTDTQYF. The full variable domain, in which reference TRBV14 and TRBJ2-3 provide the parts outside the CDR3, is EAGVTQFPSHSVIEKGQTVTLRCDPISGHDNLYWYRRVMGKEIKFLLHFVKESKQDESGMPNNRFLAERTGGTYSTLKVQPAELEDSGVYFCASSQGGVSWGTDTQYFGPGTRLTVL.

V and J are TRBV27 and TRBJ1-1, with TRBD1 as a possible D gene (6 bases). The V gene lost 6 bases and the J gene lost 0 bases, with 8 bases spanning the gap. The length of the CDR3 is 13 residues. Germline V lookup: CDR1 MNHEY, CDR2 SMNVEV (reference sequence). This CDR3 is CASRRQVNTEAFF. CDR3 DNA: TGTGCCAGCAGACGACAGGTGAACACTGAAGCTTTCTTT.

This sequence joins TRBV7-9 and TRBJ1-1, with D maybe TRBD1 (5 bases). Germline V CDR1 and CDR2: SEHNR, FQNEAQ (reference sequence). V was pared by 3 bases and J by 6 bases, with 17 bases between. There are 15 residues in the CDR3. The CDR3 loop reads CASSFAGVFESEAFF. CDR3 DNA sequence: TGTGCCAGCAGCTTTGCGGGGGTTTTCGAGTCTGAAGCTTTCTTT.

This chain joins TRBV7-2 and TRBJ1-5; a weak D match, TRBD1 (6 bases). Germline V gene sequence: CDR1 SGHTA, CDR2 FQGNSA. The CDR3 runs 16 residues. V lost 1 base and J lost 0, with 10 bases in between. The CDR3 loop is CASSLVGAYSNQPQHF. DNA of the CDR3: TGTGCCAGCAGCTTAGTGGGGGCTTATAGCAATCAGCCCCAGCATTTT.

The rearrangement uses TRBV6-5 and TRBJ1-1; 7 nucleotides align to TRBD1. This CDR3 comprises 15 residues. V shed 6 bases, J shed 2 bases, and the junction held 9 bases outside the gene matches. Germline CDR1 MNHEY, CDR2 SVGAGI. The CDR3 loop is CASRALGQPNTEAFF. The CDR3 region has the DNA TGTGCCAGCAGAGCCTTGGGACAGCCCAACACTGAAGCTTTCTTT.

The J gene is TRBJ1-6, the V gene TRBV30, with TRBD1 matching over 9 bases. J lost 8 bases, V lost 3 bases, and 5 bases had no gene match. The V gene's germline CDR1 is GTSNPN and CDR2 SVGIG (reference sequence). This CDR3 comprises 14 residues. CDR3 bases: TGTGCCTGGAGCCGAGGACAGGGGTATTCACCCCTCCACTTT. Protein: CAWSRGQGYSPLHF.

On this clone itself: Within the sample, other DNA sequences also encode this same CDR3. CDR3 region: CASSVGQGNYGYTF. The DNA for the CDR3 is TGTGCCAGCAGCGTAGGACAGGGAAACTATGGCTACACCTTC. V gene TRBV9 combines with J gene TRBJ1-2; 7 bases align to TRBD1. There are 14 residues in the CDR3. The V segment lost 0 bases and the J segment 2 bases; nucleotides outside the gene matches: 1. Germline CDR1 reads SGDLS; CDR2 reads YYNGEE.

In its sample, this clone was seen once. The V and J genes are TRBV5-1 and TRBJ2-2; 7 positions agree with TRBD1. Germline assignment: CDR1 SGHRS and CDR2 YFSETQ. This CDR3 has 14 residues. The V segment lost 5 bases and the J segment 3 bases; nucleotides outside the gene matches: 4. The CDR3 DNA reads TGCGCCAGCAGAAAAGGGACAGACACCGGGGAGCTGTTTTTT. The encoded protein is CASRKGTDTGELFF.

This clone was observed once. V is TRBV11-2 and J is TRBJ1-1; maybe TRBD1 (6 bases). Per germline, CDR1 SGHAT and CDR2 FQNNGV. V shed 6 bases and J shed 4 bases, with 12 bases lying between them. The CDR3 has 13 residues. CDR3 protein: CASRTTGTTEAFF. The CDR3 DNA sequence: TGTGCCAGCAGGACCACAGGGACCACTGAAGCTTTCTTT.

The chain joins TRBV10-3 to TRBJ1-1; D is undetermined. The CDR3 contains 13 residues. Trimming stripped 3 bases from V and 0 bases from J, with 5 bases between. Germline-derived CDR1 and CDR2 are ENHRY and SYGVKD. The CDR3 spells CAISEQLNTEAFF. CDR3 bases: TGTGCCATCAGTGAACAACTGAACACTGAAGCTTTCTTT.

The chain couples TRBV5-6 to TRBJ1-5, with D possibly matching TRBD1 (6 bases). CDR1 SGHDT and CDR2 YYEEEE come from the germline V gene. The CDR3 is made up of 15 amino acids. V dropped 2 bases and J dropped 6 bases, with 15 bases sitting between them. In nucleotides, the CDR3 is TGTGCCAGCAGCTTCCTGGGGGCAGAAAGTCAGCCCCAGCATTTT. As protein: CASSFLGAESQPQHF. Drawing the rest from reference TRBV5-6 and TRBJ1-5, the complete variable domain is DAGVTQSPTHLIKTRGQQVTLRCSPKSGHDTVSWYQQALGQGPQFIFQYYEEEERQRGNFPDRFSGHQFPNYSSELNVNALLLGDSALYLCASSFLGAESQPQHFGDGTRLSIL.

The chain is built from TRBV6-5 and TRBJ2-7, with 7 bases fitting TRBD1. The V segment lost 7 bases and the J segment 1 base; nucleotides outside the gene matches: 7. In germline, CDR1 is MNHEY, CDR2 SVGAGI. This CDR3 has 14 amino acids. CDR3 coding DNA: TGTGCCAGCAACAGAAAGGGACAGTCCTACGAGCAGTACTTC. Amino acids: CASNRKGQSYEQYF.

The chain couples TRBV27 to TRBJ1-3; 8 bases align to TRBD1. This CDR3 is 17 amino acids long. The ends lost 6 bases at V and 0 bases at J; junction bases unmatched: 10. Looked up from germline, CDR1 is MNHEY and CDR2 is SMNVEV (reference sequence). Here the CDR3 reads CASRRTGPLSSGNTIYF. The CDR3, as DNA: TGTGCCAGCAGGCGGACAGGGCCTCTGAGCTCTGGAAACACCATATATTTT.

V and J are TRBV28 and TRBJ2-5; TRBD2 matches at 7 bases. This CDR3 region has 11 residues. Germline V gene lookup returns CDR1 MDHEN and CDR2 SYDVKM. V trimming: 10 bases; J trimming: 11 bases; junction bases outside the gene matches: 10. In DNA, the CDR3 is TGTGCCACCAGAGTCCCGCGGGGGCAGTACTTC. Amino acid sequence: CATRVPRGQYF.

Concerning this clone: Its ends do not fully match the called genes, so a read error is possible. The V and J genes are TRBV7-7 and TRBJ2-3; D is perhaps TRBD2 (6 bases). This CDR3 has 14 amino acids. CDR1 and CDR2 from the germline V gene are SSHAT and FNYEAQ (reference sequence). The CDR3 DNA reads TGTGCTAGCAGTCTACGGGAGTCCCCAGATACGCAGTATTTT. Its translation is CASSLRESPDTQYF.

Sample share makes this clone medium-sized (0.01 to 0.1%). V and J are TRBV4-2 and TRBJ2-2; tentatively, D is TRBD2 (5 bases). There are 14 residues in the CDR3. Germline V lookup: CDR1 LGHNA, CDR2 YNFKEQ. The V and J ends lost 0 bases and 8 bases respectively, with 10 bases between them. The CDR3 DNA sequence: TGTGCCAGCAGCCAAGATGGGGAGATAGGGGAGCTGTTTTTT. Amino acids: CASSQDGEIGELFF.

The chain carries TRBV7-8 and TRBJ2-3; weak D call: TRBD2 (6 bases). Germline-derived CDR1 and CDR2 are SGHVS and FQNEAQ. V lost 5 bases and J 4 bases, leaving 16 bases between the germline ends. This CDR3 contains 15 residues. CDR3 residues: CASSPGRGWADTQYF. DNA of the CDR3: TGTGCCAGCAGCCCAGGTCGGGGGTGGGCAGATACGCAGTATTTT.

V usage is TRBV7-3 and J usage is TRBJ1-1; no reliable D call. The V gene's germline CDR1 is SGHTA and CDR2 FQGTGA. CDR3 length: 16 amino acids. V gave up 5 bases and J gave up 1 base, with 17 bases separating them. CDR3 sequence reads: CASSRSGRFGNTEAFF. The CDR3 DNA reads TGTGCCAGCAGCCGCTCGGGTCGATTTGGGAACACTGAAGCTTTCTTT.

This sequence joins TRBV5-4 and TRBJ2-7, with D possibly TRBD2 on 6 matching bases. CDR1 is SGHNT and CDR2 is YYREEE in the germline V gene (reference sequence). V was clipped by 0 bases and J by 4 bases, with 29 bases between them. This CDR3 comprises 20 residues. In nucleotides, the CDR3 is TGTGCCAGCAGCTTGGGTGGGCGGGGTCGAACCCCCTCCTACGGTTACGAGCAGTACTTC. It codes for CASSLGGRGRTPSYGYEQYF. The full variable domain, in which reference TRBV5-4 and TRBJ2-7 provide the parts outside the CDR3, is ETGVTQSPTHLIKTRGQQVTLRCSSQSGHNTVSWYQQALGQGPQFIFQYYREEENGRGNFPPRFSGLQFPNYSSELNVNALELDDSALYLCASSLGGRGRTPSYGYEQYFGPGTRLTVT.

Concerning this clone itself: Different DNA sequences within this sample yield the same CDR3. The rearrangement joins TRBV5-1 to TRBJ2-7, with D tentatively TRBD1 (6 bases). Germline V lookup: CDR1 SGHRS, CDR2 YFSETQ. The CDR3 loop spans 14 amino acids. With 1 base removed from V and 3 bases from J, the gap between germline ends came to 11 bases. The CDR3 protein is CASSLQGGIYEQYF. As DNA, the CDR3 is TGCGCCAGCAGCTTGCAAGGGGGAATCTACGAGCAGTACTTC.